This record concerns one T cell receptor beta chain sequence. The sample belongs to a study of regulatory T cells in long-lasting Graves disease. To make TCR beta libraries, researchers used iRepertoire HTBI primers and Arm-PCR of CDR3 regions. TCRdb re-called the multiplex PCR reads with MiXCR, one entry per CDR3 protein. The repertoire holds 400,000 to 500,000 distinct CDR3 sequences, with 14% as singletons. The time point denotes: newly diagnosed GD, antithyroid drugs for less than 3 months. Isolated PBMC RNA provided the starting material for the TCR library. The sample was also reused in another study, on T cells in Graves' hyperthyroidism and ophthalmopathy. That report notes: The HTBI set primed first-round TCR CDR3 RT-PCR.

Here the sequenced sample was peripheral blood mononuclear cells (PBMCs), taken at new diagnosis, from a patient treated with antithyroid drugs. The clonotype comes from a woman in her 50s with Graves disease.

Here the CDR3 DNA reads TGTGCCAGCAGTGATGGTCTGCTCCTAAGCACAGATACGCAGTATTTT. It codes for CASSDGLLLSTDTQYF. The genes are TRBV25-1 and TRBJ2-3; D remains ambiguous. Germline V gene sequence: CDR1 MGHDK, CDR2 SYGVNS. CDR3 length: 16 residues. Trimming shortened V by 3 bases and J by 0 bases, and 13 bases separated the two germline ends.